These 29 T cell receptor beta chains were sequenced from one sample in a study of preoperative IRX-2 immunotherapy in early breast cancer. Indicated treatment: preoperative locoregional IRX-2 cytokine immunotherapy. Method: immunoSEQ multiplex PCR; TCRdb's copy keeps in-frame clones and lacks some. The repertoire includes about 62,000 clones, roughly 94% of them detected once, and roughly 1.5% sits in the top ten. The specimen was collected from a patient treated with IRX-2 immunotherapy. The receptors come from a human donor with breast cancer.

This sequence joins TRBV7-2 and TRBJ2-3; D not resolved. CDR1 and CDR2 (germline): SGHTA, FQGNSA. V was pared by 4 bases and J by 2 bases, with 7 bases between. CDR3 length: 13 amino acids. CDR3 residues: CASSSVFTDTQYF. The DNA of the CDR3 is TGTGCCAGCAGCTCGGTCTTCACAGATACGCAGTATTTT.

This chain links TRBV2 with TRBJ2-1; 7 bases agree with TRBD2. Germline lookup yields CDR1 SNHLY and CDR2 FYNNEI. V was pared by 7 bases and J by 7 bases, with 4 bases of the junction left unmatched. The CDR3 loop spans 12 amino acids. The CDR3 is CASIASGNEQFF. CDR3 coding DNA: TGTGCCAGCATCGCTAGCGGAAATGAGCAGTTCTTC.

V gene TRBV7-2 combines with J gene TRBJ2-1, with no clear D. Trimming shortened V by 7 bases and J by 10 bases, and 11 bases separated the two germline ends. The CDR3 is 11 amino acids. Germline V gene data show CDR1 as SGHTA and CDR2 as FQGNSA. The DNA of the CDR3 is TGTGCCAGCACCCTTTCAGTCGAGCAGTTCTTC. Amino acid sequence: CASTLSVEQFF.

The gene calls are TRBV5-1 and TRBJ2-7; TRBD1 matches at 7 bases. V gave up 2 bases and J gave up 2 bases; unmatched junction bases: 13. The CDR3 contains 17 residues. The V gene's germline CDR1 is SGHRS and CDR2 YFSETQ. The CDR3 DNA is TGCGCCAGCAGCTTTGGACTCAGAGTGACAGGGACCTACGAGCAGTACTTC. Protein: CASSFGLRVTGTYEQYF.

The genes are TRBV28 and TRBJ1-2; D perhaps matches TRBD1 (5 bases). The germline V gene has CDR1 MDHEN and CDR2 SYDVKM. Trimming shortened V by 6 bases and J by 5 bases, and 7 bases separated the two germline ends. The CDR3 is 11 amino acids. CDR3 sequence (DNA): TGTGCCAGCAGGGGGGGATATGGCTACACCTTC. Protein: CASRGGYGYTF.

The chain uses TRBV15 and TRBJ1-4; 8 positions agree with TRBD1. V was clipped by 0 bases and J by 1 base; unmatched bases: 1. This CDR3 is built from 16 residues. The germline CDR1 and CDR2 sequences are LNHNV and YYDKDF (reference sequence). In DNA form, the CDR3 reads TGTGCCACCAGCAGAGATACAGGGGGAACTAATGAAAAACTGTTTTTT. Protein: CATSRDTGGTNEKLFF.

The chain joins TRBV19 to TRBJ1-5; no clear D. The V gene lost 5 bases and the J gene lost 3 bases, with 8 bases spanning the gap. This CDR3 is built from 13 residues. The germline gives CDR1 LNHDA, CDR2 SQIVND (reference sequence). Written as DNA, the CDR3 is TGTGCCAGTAGTCCCTGGACCAATCAGCCCCAGCATTTT. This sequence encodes CASSPWTNQPQHF.

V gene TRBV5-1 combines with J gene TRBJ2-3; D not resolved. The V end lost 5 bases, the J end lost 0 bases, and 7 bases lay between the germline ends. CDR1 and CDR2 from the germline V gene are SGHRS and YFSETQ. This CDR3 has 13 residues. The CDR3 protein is CASRWGSTDTQYF. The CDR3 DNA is TGCGCCAGCAGGTGGGGTAGCACAGATACGCAGTATTTT. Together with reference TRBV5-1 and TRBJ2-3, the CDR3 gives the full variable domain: KAGVTQTPRYLIKTRGQQVTLSCSPISGHRSVSWYQQTPGQGLQFLFEYFSETQRNKGNFPGRFSGRQFSNSRSEMNVSTLELGDSALYLCASRWGSTDTQYFGPGTRLTVL.

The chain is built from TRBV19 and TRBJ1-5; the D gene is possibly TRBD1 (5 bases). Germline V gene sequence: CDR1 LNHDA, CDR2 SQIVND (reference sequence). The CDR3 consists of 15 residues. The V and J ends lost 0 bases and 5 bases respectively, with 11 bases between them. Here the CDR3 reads CASSIDPGTHQPQHF. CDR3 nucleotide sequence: TGTGCCAGTAGTATAGATCCAGGGACCCATCAGCCCCAGCATTTT.

The CDR3 reads CASSLGLAGGQETQYF. The CDR3 DNA sequence: TGTGCCAGCAGCCTCGGACTAGCGGGAGGGCAAGAGACCCAGTACTTC. The chain is built from TRBV7-6 and TRBJ2-5, with TRBD2 identical over 15 bases. This CDR3 contains 16 residues. CDR1 SGHVS and CDR2 FNYEAQ come from the germline V gene. With V trimmed by 5 bases and J by 2 bases, 3 bases remained unmatched.

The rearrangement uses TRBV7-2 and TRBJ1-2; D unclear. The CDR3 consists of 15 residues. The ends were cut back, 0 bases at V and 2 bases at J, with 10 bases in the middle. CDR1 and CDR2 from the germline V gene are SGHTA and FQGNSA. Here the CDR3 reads CASSLAVGRNYGYTF. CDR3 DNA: TGTGCCAGCAGCTTAGCGGTTGGCAGAAACTATGGCTACACCTTC.

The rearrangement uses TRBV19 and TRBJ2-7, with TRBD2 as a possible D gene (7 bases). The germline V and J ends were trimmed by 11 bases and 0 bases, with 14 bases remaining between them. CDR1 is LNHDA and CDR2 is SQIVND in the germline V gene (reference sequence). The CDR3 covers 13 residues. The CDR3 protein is CAARGASSYEQYF. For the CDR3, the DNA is TGTGCCGCACGGGGGGCCAGCTCCTACGAGCAGTACTTC.

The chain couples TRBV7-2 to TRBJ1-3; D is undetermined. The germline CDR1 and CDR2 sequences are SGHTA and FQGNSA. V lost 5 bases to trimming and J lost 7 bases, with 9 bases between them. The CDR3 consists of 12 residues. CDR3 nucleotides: TGTGCCAGCAGCCCCTCAAGGAACACCATATATTTT. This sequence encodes CASSPSRNTIYF.

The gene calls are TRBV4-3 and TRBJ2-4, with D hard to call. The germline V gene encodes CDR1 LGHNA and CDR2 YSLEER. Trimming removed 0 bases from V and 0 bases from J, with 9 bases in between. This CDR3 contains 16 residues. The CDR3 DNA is TGCGCCAGCAGCCAAGAATGGTCCAAAGCCAAAAACATTCAGTACTTC. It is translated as CASSQEWSKAKNIQYF.

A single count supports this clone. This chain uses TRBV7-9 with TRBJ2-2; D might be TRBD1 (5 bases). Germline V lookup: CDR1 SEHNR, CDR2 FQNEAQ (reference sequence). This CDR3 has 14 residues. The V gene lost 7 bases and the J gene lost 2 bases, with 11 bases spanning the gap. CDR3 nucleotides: TGTGCCAGCAACGCAGGGCTAAACACCGGGGAGCTGTTTTTT. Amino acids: CASNAGLNTGELFF.

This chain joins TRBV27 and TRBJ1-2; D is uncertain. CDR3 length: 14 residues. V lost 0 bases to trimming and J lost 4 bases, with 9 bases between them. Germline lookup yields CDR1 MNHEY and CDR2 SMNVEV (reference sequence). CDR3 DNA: TGTGCCAGCAGTTTATCGAGGGAGGGCTATGGCTACACCTTC. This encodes CASSLSREGYGYTF.

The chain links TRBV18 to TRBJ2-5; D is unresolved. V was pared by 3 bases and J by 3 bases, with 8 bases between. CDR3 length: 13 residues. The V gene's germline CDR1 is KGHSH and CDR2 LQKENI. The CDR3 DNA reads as TGTGCCAGCTCACCCGACTTTGAAGAGACCCAGTACTTC. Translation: CASSPDFEETQYF.

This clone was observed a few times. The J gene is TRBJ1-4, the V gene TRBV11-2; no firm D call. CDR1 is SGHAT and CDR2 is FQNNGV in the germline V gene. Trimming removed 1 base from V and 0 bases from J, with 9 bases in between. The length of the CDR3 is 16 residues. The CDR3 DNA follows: TGTGCCAGCAGCTTAGGGACCGTAGCAACTAATGAAAAACTGTTTTTT. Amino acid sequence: CASSLGTVATNEKLFF. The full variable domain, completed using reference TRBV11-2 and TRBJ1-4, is EAGVAQSPRYKIIEKRQSVAFWCNPISGHATLYWYQQILGQGPKLLIQFQNNGVVDDSQLPKDRFSAERLKGVDSTLKIQPAKLEDSAVYLCASSLGTVATNEKLFFGSGTQLSVL.

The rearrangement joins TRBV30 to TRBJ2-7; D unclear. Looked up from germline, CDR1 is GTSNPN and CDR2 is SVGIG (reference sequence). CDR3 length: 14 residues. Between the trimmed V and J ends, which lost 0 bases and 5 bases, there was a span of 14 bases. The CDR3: CAWSVRLNSHEQYF. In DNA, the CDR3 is TGTGCCTGGAGTGTACGGTTGAACTCACACGAGCAGTACTTC.

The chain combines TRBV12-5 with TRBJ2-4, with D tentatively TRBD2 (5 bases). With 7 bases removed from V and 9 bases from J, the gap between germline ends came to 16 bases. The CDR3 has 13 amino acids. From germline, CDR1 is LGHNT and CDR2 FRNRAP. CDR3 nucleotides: TGTGCTAGTGCATTGATGGTGGGGAGCATTCAGTACTTC. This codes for CASALMVGSIQYF.

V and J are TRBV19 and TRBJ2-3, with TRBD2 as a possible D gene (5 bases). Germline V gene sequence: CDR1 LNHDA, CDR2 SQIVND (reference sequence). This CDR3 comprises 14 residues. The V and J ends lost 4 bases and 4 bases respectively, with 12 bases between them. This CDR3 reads CASSTPGWADTQYF. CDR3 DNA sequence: TGTGCCAGTAGTACTCCGGGGTGGGCAGATACGCAGTATTTT.

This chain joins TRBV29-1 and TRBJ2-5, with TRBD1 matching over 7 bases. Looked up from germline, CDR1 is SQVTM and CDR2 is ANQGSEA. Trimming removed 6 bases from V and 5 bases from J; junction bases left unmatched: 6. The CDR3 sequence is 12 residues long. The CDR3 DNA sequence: TGCAGCGTAAACCGGGACAGTGAGACCCAGTACTTC. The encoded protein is CSVNRDSETQYF.

The CDR3 nucleotides read TGTGCCAGCAGCCAGGGCGGGGGTAGGGAGACCCAGTACTTC. Protein product: CASSQGGGRETQYF. V and J are TRBV7-2 and TRBJ2-5, with TRBD2 identical over 7 bases. With V trimmed by 5 bases and J by 5 bases, 8 bases remained unmatched. Germline CDR1 is SGHTA and CDR2 is FQGNSA. The CDR3 loop spans 14 amino acids.

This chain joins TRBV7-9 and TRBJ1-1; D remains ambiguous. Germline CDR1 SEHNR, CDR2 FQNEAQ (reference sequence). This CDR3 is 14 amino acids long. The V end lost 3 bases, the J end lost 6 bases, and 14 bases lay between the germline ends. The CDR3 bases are TGTGCCAGCAGCTTTAAGGGCGGGCGGCCTGAAGCTTTCTTT. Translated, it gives CASSFKGGRPEAFF. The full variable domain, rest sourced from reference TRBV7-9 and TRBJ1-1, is DTGVSQNPRHKITKRGQNVTFRCDPISEHNRLYWYRQTLGQGPEFLTYFQNEAQLEKSRLLSDRFSAERPKGSFSTLEIQRTEQGDSAMYLCASSFKGGRPEAFFGQGTRLTVV.

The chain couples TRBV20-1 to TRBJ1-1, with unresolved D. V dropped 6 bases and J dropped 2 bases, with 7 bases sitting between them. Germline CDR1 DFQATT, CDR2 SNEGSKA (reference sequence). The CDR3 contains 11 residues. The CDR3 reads CSAPLNTEAFF. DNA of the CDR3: TGCAGTGCACCGCTTAACACTGAAGCTTTCTTT.

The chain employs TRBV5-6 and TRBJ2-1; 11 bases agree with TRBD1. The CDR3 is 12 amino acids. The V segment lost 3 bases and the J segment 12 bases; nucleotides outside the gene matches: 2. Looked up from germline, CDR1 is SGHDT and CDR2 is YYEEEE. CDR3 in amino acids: CASSWDRGAQFF. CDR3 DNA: TGTGCCAGCAGCTGGGACAGGGGGGCGCAGTTCTTC.

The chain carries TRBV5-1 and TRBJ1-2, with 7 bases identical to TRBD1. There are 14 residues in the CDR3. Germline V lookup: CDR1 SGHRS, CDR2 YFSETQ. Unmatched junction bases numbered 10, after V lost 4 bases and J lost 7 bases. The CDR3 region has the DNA TGCGCCAGCAGCCAAACCAGACAGGGAGGTGGCTACACCTTC. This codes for CASSQTRQGGGYTF.

The CDR3 loop reads CASSFDRASTEAFF. The CDR3 DNA reads as TGCGCCAGCAGCTTTGACAGGGCGAGTACTGAAGCTTTCTTT. The chain uses TRBV4-1 and TRBJ1-1, with TRBD1 matching over 7 bases. The CDR3 contains 14 residues. With 5 bases clipped from V and 5 bases from J, the junction kept 8 bases outside the gene matches. Germline-derived CDR1 and CDR2 are MGHRA and YSYEKL.

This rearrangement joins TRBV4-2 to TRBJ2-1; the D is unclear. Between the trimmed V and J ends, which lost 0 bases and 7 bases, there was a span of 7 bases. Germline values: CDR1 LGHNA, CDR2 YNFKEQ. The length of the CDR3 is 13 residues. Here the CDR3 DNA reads TGTGCCAGCAGCCAAGAGGGTGGGAATGAGCAGTTCTTC. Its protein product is CASSQEGGNEQFF.